This T cell receptor beta chain was captured in a study of blood T cell repertoires in COVID-19. Germline V gives CDR1 MDHEN, CDR2 SYDVKM. Trimming cost V 7 bases and J 3 bases, with 14 bases left between them. This CDR3 region has 14 residues. As processed by the authors: Researchers report that nucleated cell counts were estimated from reference gene primer amplification. Profiled with immunoSEQ multiplex PCR; TCRdb holds only in-frame clones, not every one. That table gives V, J and clone size, and the DNA gave D and trimming. The sample lists a few hundred thousand clones, around 87% occurring once.

This TCR was recovered from a woman between 50 and 59 years old with acute or convalescent COVID-19. The chain recombines TRBV28 with TRBJ2-3; the D gene is possibly TRBD2 (6 bases). The source material was peripheral blood. Written as DNA, the CDR3 is TGTGCCAGCAAAATCGGGAGTGTTACAGATACGCAGTATTTT. Translated, it gives CASKIGSVTDTQYF.